The 23 T cell receptor beta chains below come from one sample, sequenced in a study of blood T cell repertoires in COVID-19. TCRdb's copy holds only in-frame clones and misses some; the assay was immunoSEQ multiplex PCR. The sample has fewer than 350,000 clones, around 90% seen once; the top ten hold 1.5% to 2%. The sequencing sample was made of PBMCs or T cells enriched from blood (not recorded which). The receptors were sampled from a woman between 18 and 30 years old with acute COVID-19.

The chain couples TRBV6-1 to TRBJ2-1; 14 bases align to TRBD2. The CDR3 is made up of 18 amino acids. The V segment lost 4 bases and the J segment 3 bases; nucleotides outside the gene matches: 8. Germline-derived CDR1 and CDR2 are MNHNS and SASEGT. As DNA, the CDR3 is TGTGCCAGCAGTGGAGGGACTAGCGGGAGTGTCCGCTACAATGAGCAGTTCTTC. Amino acid sequence: CASSGGTSGSVRYNEQFF.

The chain couples TRBV11-2 to TRBJ1-5; D is uncertain. The CDR3 consists of 13 residues. Germline CDR1 SGHAT, CDR2 FQNNGV. Deletions cut 3 bases from V and 7 bases from J, with 10 bases between. The CDR3 region has the DNA TGTGCCAGCAGCTTCACAGCCGGACAGCCCCAGCATTTT. Translated: CASSFTAGQPQHF.

V is TRBV29-1 and J is TRBJ2-7; possible D gene TRBD1, 6 bases. CDR3 size: 15 residues. CDR1 and CDR2 from the germline V gene are SQVTM and ANQGSEA. With 8 bases removed from V and 3 bases from J, the gap between germline ends came to 23 bases. CDR3 protein: CSTRLQGEGLYEQYF. CDR3 nucleotides: TGCAGCACACGACTACAGGGAGAGGGGCTCTACGAGCAGTACTTC.

The chain combines TRBV15 with TRBJ2-2; D remains unclear. With 0 bases removed from V and 5 bases from J, the gap between germline ends came to 16 bases. Germline V gene data show CDR1 as LNHNV and CDR2 as YYDKDF (reference sequence). The length of the CDR3 is 17 residues. CDR3 nucleotides: TGTGCCACCAGCAGAGAAGTCGGCGGCCGTGGGACCGGGGAGCTGTTTTTT. Protein: CATSREVGGRGTGELFF.

The gene calls are TRBV6-5 and TRBJ2-7, with TRBD2 matching over 8 bases. The germline V gene encodes CDR1 MNHEY and CDR2 SVGAGI. V trimming: 6 bases; J trimming: 3 bases; junction bases outside the gene matches: 10. The CDR3 runs to 15 residues. CDR3: CASSPLAAPIYEQYF. The DNA for the CDR3 is TGTGCCAGCAGCCCACTAGCGGCCCCGATCTACGAGCAGTACTTC.

The chain is built from TRBV28 and TRBJ2-5; TRBD2 matches at 10 bases. This CDR3 is 19 amino acids long. CDR1 and CDR2 from the germline V gene are MDHEN and SYDVKM. V lost 5 bases to trimming and J lost 5 bases; unmatched junction nucleotides: 20. The DNA of the CDR3 is TGTGCCAGCAGTCCCCTCAGTGGGCTAGCGGGAGCTTTGTGGGAGACCCAGTACTTC. It encodes CASSPLSGLAGALWETQYF.

This chain links TRBV6-2 or TRBV6-3 with TRBJ1-1, with D unclear. Germline-derived CDR1 and CDR2 are MNHEY and SVGEGT. Trimming left V 4 bases short and J 1 base short, with 10 bases between. This CDR3 is built from 14 residues. In DNA, the CDR3 is TGTGCCAGCAGTTCTCGACGGGGGAACACTGAAGCTTTCTTT. Residues: CASSSRRGNTEAFF.

The chain carries TRBV15 and TRBJ2-3; perhaps TRBD1 as D (6 bases). CDR1 and CDR2 (germline): LNHNV, YYDKDF (reference sequence). CDR3 size: 15 residues. V was pared by 0 bases and J by 5 bases, with 12 bases between. In nucleotides, the CDR3 is TGTGCCACCAGCAGAGAAGCTGCAGGGGTAGATACGCAGTATTTT. Translating gives CATSREAAGVDTQYF.

This clone was observed once. The rearrangement links TRBV15 to TRBJ1-4; D is possibly TRBD1 (5 bases). The germline CDR1 and CDR2 sequences are LNHNV and YYDKDF (reference sequence). Between the trimmed V and J ends, which lost 0 bases and 3 bases, there was a span of 8 bases. This CDR3 contains 15 residues. The CDR3 DNA follows: TGTGCCACCAGCAGAGAATTCAGGGCTAATGAAAAACTGTTTTTT. This codes for CATSREFRANEKLFF.

The chain carries TRBV4-1 and TRBJ2-4; 7 bases line up with TRBD2. J lost 6 bases, V lost 0 bases, and 8 bases had no gene match. There are 16 residues in the CDR3. Germline V gene lookup returns CDR1 MGHRA and CDR2 YSYEKL. The CDR3 reads CASSQDSAGLTNIQYF. CDR3 nucleotides: TGCGCCAGCAGCCAAGATTCGGCGGGACTAACAAACATTCAGTACTTC.

This chain links TRBV7-3 with TRBJ2-5; 10 bases map to TRBD2. The length of the CDR3 is 16 residues. V was clipped by 5 bases and J by 5 bases; unmatched bases: 11. Germline V lookup: CDR1 SGHTA, CDR2 FQGTGA. In DNA, the CDR3 is TGTGCCAGCAGCCCCAGCGGGGCTAGCGGGAGTGAGACCCAGTACTTC. It translates to CASSPSGASGSETQYF.

The chain joins TRBV5-1 to TRBJ2-3; TRBD1 matches at 9 bases. Germline V gene lookup returns CDR1 SGHRS and CDR2 YFSETQ. The CDR3 is 15 residues long. J was trimmed by 6 bases and V by 3 bases; bases with no gene match: 8. The CDR3 is CASSSLTGGRDTQYF. DNA for the CDR3: TGCGCCAGCAGCTCCTTAACAGGGGGCAGGGATACGCAGTATTTT.

The genes are TRBV18 and TRBJ1-4; TRBD1 agrees at 9 bases. The junction had 2 bases not matched to a gene; V was cut back by 3 bases and J by 3 bases. In germline, CDR1 is KGHSH, CDR2 LQKENI. The CDR3 has 15 amino acids. CDR3 DNA: TGTGCCAGCTCACCTGGACAGGGGTCTAATGAAAAACTGTTTTTT. Its translation is CASSPGQGSNEKLFF.

The chain employs TRBV7-9 and TRBJ2-2, with TRBD1 matching 9 bases. J lost 5 bases, V lost 5 bases, and 3 bases had no gene match. Germline V lookup: CDR1 SEHNR, CDR2 FQNEAQ (reference sequence). The CDR3 runs 14 residues. CDR3 region: CASSDGQGTGELFF. As DNA, the CDR3 is TGTGCCAGCAGCGATGGACAGGGGACCGGGGAGCTGTTTTTT.

The rearrangement uses TRBV18 and TRBJ2-7; maybe TRBD2 (5 bases). Trimming removed 3 bases at V and 4 bases at J, with 13 bases between. The length of the CDR3 is 14 residues. In germline, CDR1 is KGHSH, CDR2 LQKENI. The CDR3 loop is CASSPLAEKYEQYF. The CDR3 nucleotides are TGTGCCAGCTCACCCCTAGCAGAGAAGTACGAGCAGTACTTC.

This chain joins TRBV9 and TRBJ1-2; 7 bases are shared with TRBD1. The germline V gene has CDR1 SGDLS and CDR2 YYNGEE. This CDR3 comprises 17 residues. V was pared by 5 bases and J by 4 bases, with 17 bases of the junction left unmatched. The DNA for the CDR3 is TGTGCCAGCAGTAGAGCTGAGGGGGCCGCCTTACGCTATGGCTACACCTTC. This codes for CASSRAEGAALRYGYTF.

The V gene is TRBV5-8, the J gene TRBJ1-1; D ambiguous. V was trimmed by 7 bases and J by 8 bases, leaving 18 bases between them. The CDR3 has 13 residues. The V gene's germline CDR1 is SGHTS and CDR2 YDEGEE. The CDR3 spells CASHRFRTGEAFF. The CDR3 nucleotides are TGTGCCAGCCACCGTTTTAGGACGGGAGAAGCTTTCTTT.

The J gene is TRBJ2-7, the V gene TRBV10-3; D is ambiguous. The CDR3 contains 13 residues. The V end was cut by 8 bases, the J end by 2 bases, with 13 bases between. Germline CDR1 is ENHRY and CDR2 is SYGVKD. CDR3 sequence reads: CAIADKAPYEQYF. The DNA for the CDR3 is TGTGCCATCGCCGACAAAGCTCCCTACGAGCAGTACTTC.

This clone was seen a few times. The genes are TRBV28 and TRBJ1-5; a weak D match, TRBD1 (5 bases). Germline CDR1 reads MDHEN; CDR2 reads SYDVKM. The CDR3 length is 17 residues. Trimming stripped 0 bases from V and 2 bases from J, with 14 bases between. CDR3 sequence: CASSLWVAGMGNQPQHF. CDR3 DNA sequence: TGTGCCAGCAGTTTATGGGTGGCAGGGATGGGCAATCAGCCCCAGCATTTT. Supplemented by reference TRBV28 and TRBJ1-5, the full variable domain reads DVKVTQSSRYLVKRTGEKVFLECVQDMDHENMFWYRQDPGLGLRLIYFSYDVKMKEKGDIPEGYSVSREKKERFSLILESASTNQTSMYLCASSLWVAGMGNQPQHFGDGTRLSIL.

This chain links TRBV3-1 (or the pseudogene TRBV3-2) with TRBJ2-1; TRBD2 matches at 9 bases. The CDR3 spans 15 residues. Germline V gene sequence: CDR1 LGHDT, CDR2 YNNKEL (reference sequence). Losses at the gene ends were 5 bases for V and 3 bases for J; bases not matched to a gene: 5. The CDR3 nucleotides read TGTGCCAGCAGCTATAGCGGGGGACGCTACAATGAGCAGTTCTTC. It specifies CASSYSGGRYNEQFF.

This chain joins TRBV28 and TRBJ2-3; TRBD2 might be the D (6 bases). Germline CDR1 is MDHEN and CDR2 is SYDVKM. The germline V and J ends were trimmed by 6 bases and 2 bases, with 18 bases remaining between them. There are 16 residues in the CDR3. CDR3 loop: CASRNRAAGFTDTQYF. CDR3 sequence (DNA): TGTGCCAGCAGAAATCGGGCCGCGGGATTCACAGATACGCAGTATTTT.

V usage is TRBV19 and J usage is TRBJ2-1; a weak D match, TRBD2 (5 bases). V was cut by 3 bases and J by 5 bases, with 14 bases left in between. Germline-derived CDR1 and CDR2 are LNHDA and SQIVND (reference sequence). The CDR3 runs 15 residues. CDR3 DNA sequence: TGTGCCAGTAGTATCGTTCCCGGGATCCACAATGAGCAGTTCTTC. Translation gives CASSIVPGIHNEQFF.

This sequence joins TRBV6-5 and TRBJ1-1, with 9 bases identical to TRBD1. CDR1 is MNHEY and CDR2 is SVGAGI in the germline V gene. CDR3 length: 14 residues. V was pared by 5 bases and J by 4 bases, with 5 bases of the junction left unmatched. As DNA, the CDR3 is TGTGCCAGCAGTCAGACAGGGGGGGTCACTGAAGCTTTCTTT. Protein sequence: CASSQTGGVTEAFF.